The present TCR beta chain was sequenced within a study of T cell responses to AZD1222 COVID-19 vaccine. Study results and caveats: No day 14 peak samples; only post-peak repertoires were characterized.

Generated by immunoSEQ multiplex PCR, the TCRdb table keeps only in-frame clones and is missing some. In the table there are 110,000 or so clones, 80% to 95% of which are singletons. The CDR3 is 14 residues long. From germline, CDR1 is SEHNR and CDR2 FQNEAQ (reference sequence). V was clipped by 3 bases and J by 3 bases, with 11 bases between them. Comment on this clone: Its cognate antigen is unknown.

The sample was peripheral blood, taken on day 0 of AZD1222 vaccination. This chain uses TRBV7-9 with TRBJ1-2; D remains ambiguous. The sequence derives from an adult in good health. CDR3 in DNA: TGTGCCAGCAGCTTTTCTGAACGGCACTATGGCTACACCTTC. It specifies CASSFSERHYGYTF.